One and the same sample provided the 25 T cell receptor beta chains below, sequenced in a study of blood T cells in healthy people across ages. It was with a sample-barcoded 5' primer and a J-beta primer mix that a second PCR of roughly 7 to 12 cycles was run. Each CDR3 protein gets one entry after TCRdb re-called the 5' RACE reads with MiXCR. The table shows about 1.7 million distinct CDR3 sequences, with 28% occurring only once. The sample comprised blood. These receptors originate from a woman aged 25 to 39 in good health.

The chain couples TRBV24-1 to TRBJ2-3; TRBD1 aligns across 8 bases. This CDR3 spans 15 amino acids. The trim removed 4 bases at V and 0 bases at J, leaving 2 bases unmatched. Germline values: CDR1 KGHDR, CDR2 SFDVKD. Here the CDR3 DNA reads TGTGCCACCAGTGACGGACAGGGAAGCACAGATACGCAGTATTTT. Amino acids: CATSDGQGSTDTQYF.

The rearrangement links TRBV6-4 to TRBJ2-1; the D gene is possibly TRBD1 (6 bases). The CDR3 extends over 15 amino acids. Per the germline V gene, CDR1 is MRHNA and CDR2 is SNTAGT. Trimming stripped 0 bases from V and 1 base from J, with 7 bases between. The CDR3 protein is CASSDSGTSYNEQFF. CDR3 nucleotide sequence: TGTGCCAGCAGTGACTCCGGGACATCCTACAATGAGCAGTTCTTC.

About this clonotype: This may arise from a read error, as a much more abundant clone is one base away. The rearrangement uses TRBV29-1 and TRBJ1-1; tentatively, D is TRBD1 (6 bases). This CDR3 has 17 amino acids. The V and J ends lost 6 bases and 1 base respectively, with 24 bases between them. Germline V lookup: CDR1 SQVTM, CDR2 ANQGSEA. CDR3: CSVASGGLGAWNTEAFF. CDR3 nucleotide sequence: TGCAGCGTCGCATCTGGGGGACTGGGGGCCTGGAACACTGAAGCTTTCTTT.

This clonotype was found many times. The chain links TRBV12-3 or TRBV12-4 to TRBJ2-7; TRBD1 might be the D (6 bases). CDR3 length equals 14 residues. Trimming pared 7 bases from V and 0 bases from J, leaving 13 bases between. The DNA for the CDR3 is TGTGCCAGCACCCCCGACAGGAGCTCCTACGAGCAGTACTTC. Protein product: CASTPDRSSYEQYF.

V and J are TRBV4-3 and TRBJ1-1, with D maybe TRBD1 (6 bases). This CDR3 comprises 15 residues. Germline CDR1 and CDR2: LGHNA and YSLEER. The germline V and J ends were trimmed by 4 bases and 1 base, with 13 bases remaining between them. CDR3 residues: CASSRYGTKNTEAFF. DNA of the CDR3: TGCGCCAGCAGCCGTTACGGGACAAAGAACACTGAAGCTTTCTTT.

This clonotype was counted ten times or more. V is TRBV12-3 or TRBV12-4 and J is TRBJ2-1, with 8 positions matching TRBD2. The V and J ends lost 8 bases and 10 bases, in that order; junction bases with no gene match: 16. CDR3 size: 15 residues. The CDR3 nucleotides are TGTGCCAGCGCTACCGGGACTAGGTCGGCTCGGGAGCAGTTCTTC. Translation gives CASATGTRSAREQFF.

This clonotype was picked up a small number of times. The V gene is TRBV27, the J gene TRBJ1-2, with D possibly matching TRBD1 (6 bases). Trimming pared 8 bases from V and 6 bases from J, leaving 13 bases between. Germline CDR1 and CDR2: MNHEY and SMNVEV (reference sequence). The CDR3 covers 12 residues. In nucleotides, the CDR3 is TGTGCCAGCTCAGGAAGGGGGAATGGCTACACCTTC. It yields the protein CASSGRGNGYTF.

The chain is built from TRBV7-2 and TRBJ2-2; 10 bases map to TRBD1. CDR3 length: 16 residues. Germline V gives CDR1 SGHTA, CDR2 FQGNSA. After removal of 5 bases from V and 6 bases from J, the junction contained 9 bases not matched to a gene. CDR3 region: CASSLRQGALPGELFF. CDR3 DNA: TGTGCCAGCAGCCTCCGACAGGGGGCACTCCCCGGGGAGCTGTTTTTT.

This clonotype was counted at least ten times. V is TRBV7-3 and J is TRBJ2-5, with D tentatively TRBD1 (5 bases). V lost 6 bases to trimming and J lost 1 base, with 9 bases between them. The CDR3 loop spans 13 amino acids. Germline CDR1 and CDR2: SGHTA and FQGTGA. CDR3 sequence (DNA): TGTGCCAGCAGTATAACAGGCCAAGAGACCCAGTACTTC. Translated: CASSITGQETQYF.

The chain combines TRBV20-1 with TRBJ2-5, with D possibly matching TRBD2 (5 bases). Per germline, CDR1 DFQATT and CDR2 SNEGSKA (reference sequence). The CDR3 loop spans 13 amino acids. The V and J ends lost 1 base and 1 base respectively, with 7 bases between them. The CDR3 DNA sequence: TGCAGTGCTAGAGTCCGGGGCCAAGAGACCCAGTACTTC. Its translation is CSARVRGQETQYF.

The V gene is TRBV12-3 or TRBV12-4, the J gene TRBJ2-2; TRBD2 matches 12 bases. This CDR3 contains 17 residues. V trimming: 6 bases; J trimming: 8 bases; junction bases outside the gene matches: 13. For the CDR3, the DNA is TGTGCCAGCAGAGGGCCTAGCGGGGGGGCTCTAGGAGGGGAGCTGTTTTTT. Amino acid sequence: CASRGPSGGALGGELFF.

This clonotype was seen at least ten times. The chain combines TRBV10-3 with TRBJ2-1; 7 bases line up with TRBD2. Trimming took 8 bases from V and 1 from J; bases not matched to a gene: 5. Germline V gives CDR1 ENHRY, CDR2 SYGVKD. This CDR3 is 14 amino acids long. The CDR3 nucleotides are TGTGCCATCGGGGGAGGGGATTCCTACAATGAGCAGTTCTTC. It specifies CAIGGGDSYNEQFF.

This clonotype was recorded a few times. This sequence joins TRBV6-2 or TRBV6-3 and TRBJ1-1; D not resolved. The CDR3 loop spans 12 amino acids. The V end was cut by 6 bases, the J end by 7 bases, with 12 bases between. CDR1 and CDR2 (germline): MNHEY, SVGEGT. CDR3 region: CASSPNGIEAFF. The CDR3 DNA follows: TGTGCCAGCAGCCCGAATGGGATTGAAGCTTTCTTT.

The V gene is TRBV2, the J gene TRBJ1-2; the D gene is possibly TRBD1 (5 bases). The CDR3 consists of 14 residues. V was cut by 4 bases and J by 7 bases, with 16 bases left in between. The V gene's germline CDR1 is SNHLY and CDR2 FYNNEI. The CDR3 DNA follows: TGTGCCAGCAGTGTCGAAAGGGGATTGGGTGGCTACACCTTC. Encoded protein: CASSVERGLGGYTF.

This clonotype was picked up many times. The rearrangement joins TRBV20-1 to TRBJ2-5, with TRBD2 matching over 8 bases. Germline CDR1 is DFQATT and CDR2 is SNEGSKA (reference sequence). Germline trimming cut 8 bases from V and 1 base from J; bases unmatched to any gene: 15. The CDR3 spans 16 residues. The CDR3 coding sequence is TGCAGTACGTTAAACCGGGGGGGCGGCCCCCAAGAGACCCAGTACTTC. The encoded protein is CSTLNRGGGPQETQYF.

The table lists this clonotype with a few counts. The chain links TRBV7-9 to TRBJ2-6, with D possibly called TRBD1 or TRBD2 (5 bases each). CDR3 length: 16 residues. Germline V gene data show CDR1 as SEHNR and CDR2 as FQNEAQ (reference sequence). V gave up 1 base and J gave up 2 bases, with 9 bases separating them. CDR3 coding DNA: TGTGCCAGCAGCTTAGGATTGGGGGCTGGGGCCAACGTCCTGACTTTC. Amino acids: CASSLGLGAGANVLTF.

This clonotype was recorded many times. The CDR3 sequence: CASSLAGSRGRENIQYF. The CDR3 bases are TGTGCCAGCAGCTTAGCAGGTTCCAGGGGGCGCGAAAACATTCAGTACTTC. The rearrangement uses TRBV7-2 and TRBJ2-4, with 8 bases lining up with TRBD1. Germline trimming cut 0 bases from V and 5 bases from J; bases unmatched to any gene: 9. Germline V CDR1 and CDR2: SGHTA, FQGNSA. This CDR3 has 17 amino acids.

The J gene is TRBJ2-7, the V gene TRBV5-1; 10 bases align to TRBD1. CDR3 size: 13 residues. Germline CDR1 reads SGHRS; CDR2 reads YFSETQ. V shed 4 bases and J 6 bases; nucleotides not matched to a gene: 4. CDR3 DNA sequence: TGCGCCAGCAGCCCGGACAGGGGGACCGAGCAGTACTTC. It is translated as CASSPDRGTEQYF.

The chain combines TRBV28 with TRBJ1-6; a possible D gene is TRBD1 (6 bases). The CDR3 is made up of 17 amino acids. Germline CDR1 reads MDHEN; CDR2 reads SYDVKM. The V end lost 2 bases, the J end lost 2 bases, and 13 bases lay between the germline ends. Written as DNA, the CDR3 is TGTGCCAGCAGTTTAAGGGGACATGGAACCTATAATTCACCCCTCCACTTT. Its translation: CASSLRGHGTYNSPLHF.

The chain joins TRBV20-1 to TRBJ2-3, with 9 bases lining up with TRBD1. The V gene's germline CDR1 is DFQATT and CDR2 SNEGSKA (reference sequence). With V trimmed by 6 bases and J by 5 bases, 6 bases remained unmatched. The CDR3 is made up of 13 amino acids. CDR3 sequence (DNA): TGCAGTGCCACCGGGACAGGGAGAGATACGCAGTATTTT. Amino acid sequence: CSATGTGRDTQYF.

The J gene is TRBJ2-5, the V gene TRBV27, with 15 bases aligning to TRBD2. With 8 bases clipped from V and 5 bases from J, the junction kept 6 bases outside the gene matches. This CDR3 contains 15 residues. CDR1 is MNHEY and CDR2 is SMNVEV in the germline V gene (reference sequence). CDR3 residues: CASGGLAGGEETQYF. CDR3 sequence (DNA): TGTGCCAGCGGGGGACTAGCGGGAGGAGAGGAGACCCAGTACTTC.

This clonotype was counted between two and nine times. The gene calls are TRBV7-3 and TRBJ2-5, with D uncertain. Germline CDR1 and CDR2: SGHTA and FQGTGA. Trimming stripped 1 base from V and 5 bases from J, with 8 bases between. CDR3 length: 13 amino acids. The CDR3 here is CASSLKDLETQYF. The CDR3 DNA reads TGTGCCAGCAGCTTAAAGGATTTGGAGACCCAGTACTTC.

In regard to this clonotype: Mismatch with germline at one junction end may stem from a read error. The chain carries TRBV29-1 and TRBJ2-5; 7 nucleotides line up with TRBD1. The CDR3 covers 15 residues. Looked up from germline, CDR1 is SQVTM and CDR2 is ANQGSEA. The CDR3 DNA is TGCGGCGTTCCTAAAGGGGGCGGCAACCAAGAGACCCAGTACTTC. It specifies CGVPKGGGNQETQYF.

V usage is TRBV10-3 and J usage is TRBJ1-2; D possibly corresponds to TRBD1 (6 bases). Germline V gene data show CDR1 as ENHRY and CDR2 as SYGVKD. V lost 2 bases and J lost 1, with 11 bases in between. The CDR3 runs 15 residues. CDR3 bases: TGTGCCATCAGTGAGAAAGGGGGTGGTAACTATGGCTACACCTTC. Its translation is CAISEKGGGNYGYTF.

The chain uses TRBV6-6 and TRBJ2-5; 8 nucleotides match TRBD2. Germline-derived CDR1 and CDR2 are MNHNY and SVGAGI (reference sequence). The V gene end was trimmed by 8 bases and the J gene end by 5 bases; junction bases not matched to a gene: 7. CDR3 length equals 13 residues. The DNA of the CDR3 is TGTGCCAGCCTCCAGGCTAGCGGGGAGACCCAGTACTTC. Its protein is CASLQASGETQYF.